The 19 T cell receptor beta chains below come from one sample, sequenced in a study of glioma-infiltrating T cells. Amplification of TCR alpha and beta CDR3 regions from RNA used iRepertoire nested multiplex PCR. TCRdb redid the calling of the multiplex PCR reads with MiXCR, one entry per CDR3 protein. The table lists about 410,000 distinct CDR3 sequences, approximately 42% of them singletons, with 12% in the top ten. Specimen: glioma tissue, nonneoplastic brain tissue, or PBMCs (not recorded which). The receptor source for this set is a human donor with low-grade glioma or glioblastoma, undergoing nonglioma brain surgery, or in good health (not recorded which).

This clonotype was seen ten or more times. This rearrangement joins TRBV27 to TRBJ2-1; 7 bases align to TRBD1. Germline lookup yields CDR1 MNHEY and CDR2 SMNVEV (reference sequence). Trimming at V came to 4 bases and at J to 4 bases, leaving 1 base not matched to a gene. The CDR3 sequence is 13 residues long. CDR3 DNA sequence: TGTGCCAGCAGTTGGGGACAGTACAATGAGCAGTTCTTC. This gives the protein CASSWGQYNEQFF.

The chain carries TRBV28 and TRBJ2-5, with D uncertain. Per the germline V gene, CDR1 is MDHEN and CDR2 is SYDVKM. V lost 3 bases and J 2 bases, leaving 10 bases between the germline ends. The CDR3 covers 14 residues. CDR3 nucleotides: TGTGCCAGCAGTTTGGGTCTTCAGCAAGAGACCCAGTACTTC. Translation gives CASSLGLQQETQYF.

This clonotype was seen only a few times. V is TRBV20-1 and J is TRBJ2-5; TRBD1 agrees at 8 bases. Germline-derived CDR1 and CDR2 are DFQATT and SNEGSKA (reference sequence). CDR3 size: 15 residues. The junction had 6 bases not matched to a gene; V was cut back by 3 bases and J by 0 bases. The CDR3 spells CSASSRQGYQETQYF. In DNA, the CDR3 is TGCAGTGCTAGTTCGCGACAGGGGTACCAAGAGACCCAGTACTTC.

This clonotype was recorded a few times. The chain carries TRBV3-1 and TRBJ1-1; unclear D gene. Germline V gives CDR1 LGHDT, CDR2 YNNKEL (reference sequence). CDR3 length: 14 residues. V was clipped by 0 bases and J by 1 base, with 6 bases between them. Here the CDR3 reads CASSQDISNTEAFF. Here the CDR3 DNA reads TGTGCCAGCAGCCAAGATATATCGAACACTGAAGCTTTCTTT.

Concerning this clonotype: Given the absence of the conserved phenylalanine or tryptophan at the CDR3 end, a read error is likely. The V call is TRBV20-1, the J call TRBJ2-1; maybe TRBD2 (5 bases). This CDR3 has 15 amino acids. CDR1 DFQATT and CDR2 SNEGSKA come from the germline V gene (reference sequence). V lost 3 bases, J lost 2 bases, and 14 bases lay in between. CDR3 protein: CSASRGGRPYNEQFL. The DNA of the CDR3 is TGCAGTGCTAGCCGCGGAGGACGTCCCTACAATGAGCAGTTCTTA.

V and J are TRBV27 and TRBJ2-7, with D perhaps matching TRBD2 (6 bases). Germline assignment: CDR1 MNHEY and CDR2 SMNVEV (reference sequence). CDR3 length: 14 amino acids. The V and J ends lost 1 base and 2 bases respectively, with 9 bases between them. The CDR3 sequence: CASSLWGDTYEQYF. The DNA of the CDR3 is TGTGCCAGCAGTTTATGGGGGGATACCTACGAGCAGTACTTC.

This clonotype was counted at least ten times. The chain has TRBV28 and TRBJ1-1; D remains ambiguous. This CDR3 comprises 16 residues. Per the germline V gene, CDR1 is MDHEN and CDR2 is SYDVKM. The V and J ends lost 5 bases and 0 bases respectively, with 16 bases between them. The CDR3 DNA reads as TGTGCCAGCAGTATGATGTTCGGGGAGATGAACACTGAAGCTTTCTTT. Translated: CASSMMFGEMNTEAFF.

Regarding this clonotype: This clone may be a read error of a much larger clone one base away. The chain uses TRBV4-1 and TRBJ1-1, with D hard to call. Per germline, CDR1 MGHRA and CDR2 YSYEKL. This CDR3 has 15 amino acids. In nucleotides, the CDR3 is TGCGCCAGCAGCCAAGAGGGCAGCCACGTTGGTGAAGCTCTCTTT. It yields the protein CASSQEGSHVGEALF.

This clonotype was observed a few times. This chain uses TRBV2 with TRBJ1-2; no reliable D call. The germline V gene has CDR1 SNHLY and CDR2 FYNNEI. V gave up 1 base and J gave up 2 bases, with 8 bases separating them. This CDR3 comprises 14 residues. As DNA, the CDR3 is TGTGCCAGCAGTGAAGGCGGAGGGAACTATGGCTACACCTTC. Its protein is CASSEGGGNYGYTF.

V is TRBV5-1 and J is TRBJ2-7; 11 bases are a match to TRBD2. V was pared by 0 bases and J by 7 bases, with 3 bases of the junction left unmatched. CDR1 and CDR2 (germline): SGHRS, YFSETQ. This CDR3 spans 14 amino acids. The CDR3 DNA sequence: TGCGCCAGCAGCTTGGAGTTAGCGGGAGGGGAGCAGTACTTC. Translated: CASSLELAGGEQYF.

This sequence joins TRBV20-1 and TRBJ2-7; TRBD2 aligns across 7 bases. The CDR3 totals 12 residues. The V segment lost 5 bases and the J segment 0 bases; nucleotides outside the gene matches: 1. From germline, CDR1 is DFQATT and CDR2 SNEGSKA (reference sequence). CDR3 sequence: CSAGGGSYEQYF. The CDR3 nucleotides are TGCAGTGCTGGCGGGGGCTCCTACGAGCAGTACTTC.

This clonotype was seen more than once but under ten times. This chain links TRBV6-6 with TRBJ2-3, with TRBD2 identical over 8 bases. J gave up 1 base and V 0 bases, and 3 bases lay outside the gene matches. The germline gives CDR1 MNHNY, CDR2 SVGAGI (reference sequence). There are 16 residues in the CDR3. The CDR3 reads CASSYSPGGGTDTQYF. In DNA form, the CDR3 reads TGTGCCAGCAGTTACTCCCCGGGAGGGGGCACAGATACGCAGTATTTT.

About this clonotype itself: Since no conserved phenylalanine or tryptophan closes the CDR3, a read error is the likely cause. The DNA is left out, because the CDR3 cannot be placed on it with certainty; the CDR3 is given as TCRdb lists it. V gene TRBV6-1 combines with J gene TRBJ2-1; whether TRBD1, the table's D call, matches the DNA was not checked. A total of 12 residues make up the CDR3, ends included. The germline CDR1 and CDR2 sequences are MNHNS and SASEGT. The CDR3 loop is CASSTPAGGQEL.

The table lists this clonotype with a few counts. A single base separates this from a much larger clone, so it may be a read error. The V gene is TRBV12-3 or TRBV12-4, the J gene TRBJ1-2; D remains ambiguous. Trimming took off 0 bases at V and 2 bases at J, with 4 bases between the two ends. The CDR3 sequence is 13 residues long. In nucleotides, the CDR3 is TGTGCCAGCAGTTTAGCGCAGAACTATGGCTACACCTTC. Protein product: CASSLAQNYGYTF.

This clonotype was picked up a small number of times. This sequence may be a read error, since a much larger clone differs from it by one base. The CDR3 carries no conserved terminal phenylalanine or tryptophan, so it likely arises from a read error. J is TRBJ2-1 and V is TRBV27; D remains ambiguous. The CDR3 sequence is 16 residues long. Germline assignment: CDR1 MNHEY and CDR2 SMNVEV (reference sequence). V lost 2 bases and J lost 6, with 17 bases in between. The DNA for the CDR3 is TGTGCCAGCAGTTTAATAGGTTTTTCGACGATCAATGAGCAGTTCCTC. Translated, it gives CASSLIGFSTINEQFL.

A word on this clonotype: At one of its ends the junction is not consistent with the germline gene, which may arise from a read error. This sequence joins TRBV28 and TRBJ2-7; 9 nucleotides agree with TRBD1. This CDR3 spans 17 amino acids. Germline loops: CDR1 MDHEN, CDR2 SYDVKM. CDR3 DNA: TGTGCCGGCAGTTTATTGATGCGGGACAGGGTTCCCTACGAGCAGTACTTC. The encoded protein is CAGSLLMRDRVPYEQYF.

This clonotype was observed a few times. The chain recombines TRBV7-2 with TRBJ2-3; tentative D call: TRBD2 (7 bases). V was pared by 4 bases and J by 3 bases, with 20 bases between. Germline V gene data show CDR1 as SGHTA and CDR2 as FQGNSA. The CDR3 totals 17 residues. CDR3 in amino acids: CASSSWWGGETTDTQYF. In nucleotides, the CDR3 is TGTGCCAGCAGCTCCTGGTGGGGGGGCGAAACGACAGATACGCAGTATTTT.

In this sample, this clonotype turned up once. V usage is TRBV5-1 and J usage is TRBJ1-1, with D possibly matching TRBD1 (5 bases). There are 14 residues in the CDR3. V lost 3 bases and J lost 4, with 13 bases in between. The germline CDR1 and CDR2 sequences are SGHRS and YFSETQ. In DNA form, the CDR3 reads TGCGCCAGCAGCTCTGAGACGCAGGGCACTGAAGCTTTCTTT. Its translation: CASSSETQGTEAFF.

Ten or more counts support this clonotype. This chain joins TRBV20-1 and TRBJ2-5; no clear D gene. Germline lookup yields CDR1 DFQATT and CDR2 SNEGSKA (reference sequence). Trimming took off 0 bases at V and 3 bases at J, with 11 bases between the two ends. The length of the CDR3 is 14 residues. The CDR3 is CSARDSAKEETQYF. The CDR3, as DNA: TGCAGTGCTAGAGATTCGGCAAAAGAAGAGACCCAGTACTTC.